The 14 T cell receptor beta chains presented below share a single source sample, sequenced in a study of neurological immune-mediated disorders. TCRdb used MiXCR to reprocess the 5' RACE reads, holding one entry per CDR3 protein. The profile shows tens of thousands of distinct CDR3 sequences, more than 2% of them singletons. Sequencing was done on a sample of PBMCs. Source of these receptors: a woman in her forties or fifties with multiple sclerosis.

This clonotype was seen only a few times. The chain has TRBV9 and TRBJ2-1; the match to TRBD1 covers 8 bases. The CDR3 is 14 residues long. V lost 4 bases to trimming and J lost 5 bases; unmatched junction nucleotides: 5. The germline V gene has CDR1 SGDLS and CDR2 YYNGEE. As DNA, the CDR3 is TGTGCCAGCAGCCCAAGGACAGGGAACAATGAGCAGTTCTTC. Translated, it gives CASSPRTGNNEQFF.

At least ten counts were recorded for this clonotype. The chain carries TRBV20-1 and TRBJ1-5; no definite D call. Germline CDR1 reads DFQATT; CDR2 reads SNEGSKA (reference sequence). This CDR3 has 16 amino acids. Trimming removed 0 bases from V and 0 bases from J, with 12 bases in between. CDR3 sequence: CSARDLVENSNQPQHF. The DNA for the CDR3 is TGCAGTGCTAGAGACCTGGTAGAGAATAGCAATCAGCCCCAGCATTTT.

The sample holds many counts of this clonotype. The chain is built from TRBV12-3 or TRBV12-4 and TRBJ1-5, with D possibly being TRBD1 (6 bases). Trimming took off 3 bases at V and 2 bases at J, with 14 bases between the two ends. This CDR3 spans 16 amino acids. CDR3 region: CASSLRGAVGNQPQHF. The CDR3 DNA is TGTGCCAGCAGTTTGAGGGGGGCGGTCGGCAATCAGCCCCAGCATTTT.

This clonotype was recorded many times. The rearrangement uses TRBV9 and TRBJ2-5; TRBD2 matches 10 bases. Germline CDR1 reads SGDLS; CDR2 reads YYNGEE. This CDR3 has 15 amino acids. After removal of 0 bases from V and 4 bases from J, the junction contained 3 bases not matched to a gene. The CDR3 region is CASSVGSSGRETQYF. CDR3 in DNA: TGTGCCAGCAGCGTAGGTTCTAGCGGGAGAGAGACCCAGTACTTC.

In its sample, this clonotype was seen many times. V is TRBV21-1 and J is TRBJ1-1; the DNA was not compared with TRBD1, the D call given in the table. TRBV21-1 is an annotated pseudogene. The CDR3 runs 12 residues. CDR3: CASSKVWAEAFF. CDR3 sequence (DNA): TGTGCCAGCAGCAAAGTGTGGGCGGAAGCTTTCTTT.

Judged by abundance, this clonotype is medium-sized (0.01 to 0.1%). The rearrangement links TRBV5-1 to TRBJ2-3; TRBD2 matches 7 bases. The CDR3 length is 14 residues. Germline V CDR1 and CDR2: SGHRS, YFSETQ. V lost 2 bases, J lost 1 base, and 1 base stayed unmatched. CDR3 region: CASSLAGRTDTQYF. Written as DNA, the CDR3 is TGCGCCAGCAGCTTAGCGGGGCGCACAGATACGCAGTATTTT.

This clonotype occurred many times. The rearrangement links TRBV7-3 to TRBJ2-2; 9 bases line up with TRBD1. This CDR3 has 18 residues. Germline V CDR1 and CDR2: SGHTA, FQGTGA. Trimming took 1 base from V and 1 from J; bases not matched to a gene: 7. The CDR3 is CASSLNNRGRKNTGELFF. In DNA, the CDR3 is TGTGCCAGCAGCTTAAACAACAGGGGGCGAAAGAACACCGGGGAGCTGTTTTTT.

At least ten counts were recorded for this clonotype. The chain carries TRBV12-3 or TRBV12-4 and TRBJ1-5; 7 bases fit TRBD1. The CDR3 runs to 14 residues. CDR3 nucleotide sequence: TGTGCGGACTCTATCCCGCCAGGGGGTCAGCCCCAGCATTTT. Amino acid sequence: CADSIPPGGQPQHF.

The sample holds many counts of this clonotype. The gene calls are TRBV29-1 and TRBJ1-1, with 7 bases identical to TRBD1. Germline CDR1 is SQVTM and CDR2 is ANQGSEA. J was trimmed by 1 base and V by 2 bases; bases with no gene match: 7. This CDR3 spans 15 amino acids. The CDR3 nucleotides read TGCAGCGTTGAATCGGACAGGAGGGGGAACACTGAAGCTTTCTTT. Translating gives CSVESDRRGNTEAFF. The complete variable domain, with remaining parts taken from reference TRBV29-1 and TRBJ1-1, reads SAVISQKPSRDICQRGTSLTIQCQVDSQVTMMFWYRQQPGQSLTLIATANQGSEATYESGFVIDKFPISRPNLTFSTLTVSNMSPEDSSIYLCSVESDRRGNTEAFFGQGTRLTVV.

This clonotype was counted at least ten times. The chain uses TRBV20-1 and TRBJ2-5, with a tentative D call TRBD1 (5 bases). Deletions cut 4 bases from V and 1 base from J, with 13 bases between. CDR3 size: 14 residues. Germline CDR1 is DFQATT and CDR2 is SNEGSKA (reference sequence). CDR3 in amino acids: CSATIRTLQETQYF. CDR3 bases: TGCAGTGCTACCATCCGGACACTCCAAGAGACCCAGTACTTC.

At least ten counts were recorded for this clonotype. The chain has TRBV5-1 and TRBJ2-1; 7 bases line up with TRBD2. The CDR3 is 15 residues long. CDR1 SGHRS and CDR2 YFSETQ come from the germline V gene. Germline trimming cut 0 bases from V and 6 bases from J; bases unmatched to any gene: 6. CDR3 region: CASSLAAAGLNEQFF. CDR3 sequence (DNA): TGCGCCAGCAGCTTGGCCGCAGCGGGACTCAATGAGCAGTTCTTC.

This clonotype is medium-sized within its sample. The V gene is TRBV5-5, the J gene TRBJ2-1; 8 positions match TRBD2. CDR3 length equals 16 residues. V lost 4 bases to trimming and J lost 9 bases; unmatched junction nucleotides: 15. Per the germline V gene, CDR1 is SGHKS and CDR2 is YYEKEE (reference sequence). The CDR3 loop is CASSPGAGGSRGEQFF. The CDR3 region has the DNA TGTGCCAGCAGCCCCGGGGCGGGGGGTTCGAGAGGTGAGCAGTTCTTC.

This clonotype was seen many times. The V call is TRBV20-1, the J call TRBJ2-1, with D perhaps assigned TRBD1 or TRBD2 (5 bases each). V was clipped by 3 bases and J by 3 bases, with 18 bases between them. Germline CDR1 and CDR2: DFQATT and SNEGSKA (reference sequence). The CDR3 is 16 residues long. The CDR3 protein is CSARGTGTGNYNEQFF. The CDR3 nucleotides read TGCAGTGCTAGGGGTACCGGGACGGGAAACTACAATGAGCAGTTCTTC.

This clonotype was detected ten times or more. The V call is TRBV28, the J call TRBJ2-3; maybe TRBD2 (6 bases). The CDR3 totals 15 residues. V dropped 1 base and J dropped 7 bases, with 15 bases sitting between them. Looked up from germline, CDR1 is MDHEN and CDR2 is SYDVKM. CDR3 nucleotides: TGTGCCAGCAGTTTATCGGACGGGAGTGTAAATACGCAGTATTTT. Protein: CASSLSDGSVNTQYF.